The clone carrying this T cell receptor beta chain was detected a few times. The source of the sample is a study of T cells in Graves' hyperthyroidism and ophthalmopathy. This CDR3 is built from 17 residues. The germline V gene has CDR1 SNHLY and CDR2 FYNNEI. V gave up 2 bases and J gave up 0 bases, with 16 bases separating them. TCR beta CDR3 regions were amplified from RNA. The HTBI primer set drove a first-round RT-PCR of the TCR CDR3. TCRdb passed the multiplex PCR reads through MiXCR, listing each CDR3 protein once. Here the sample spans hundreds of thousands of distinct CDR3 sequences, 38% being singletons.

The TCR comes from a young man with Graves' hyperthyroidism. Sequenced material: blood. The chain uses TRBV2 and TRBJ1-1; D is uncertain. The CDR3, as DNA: TGTGCCAGCAGTGAATCCGGAACGGAAAAGTTGAACACTGAAGCTTTCTTT. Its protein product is CASSESGTEKLNTEAFF.